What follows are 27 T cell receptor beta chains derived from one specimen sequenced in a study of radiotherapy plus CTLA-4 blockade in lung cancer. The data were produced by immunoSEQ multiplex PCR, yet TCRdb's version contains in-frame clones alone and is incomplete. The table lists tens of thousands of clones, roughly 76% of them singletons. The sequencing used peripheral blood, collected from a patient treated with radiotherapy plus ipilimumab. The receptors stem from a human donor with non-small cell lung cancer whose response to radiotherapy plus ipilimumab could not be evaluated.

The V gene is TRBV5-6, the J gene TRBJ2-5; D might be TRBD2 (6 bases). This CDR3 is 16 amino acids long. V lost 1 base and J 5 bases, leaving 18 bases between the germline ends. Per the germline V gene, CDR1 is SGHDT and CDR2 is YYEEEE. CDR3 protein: CASSLMFRRAGETQYF. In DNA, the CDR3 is TGTGCCAGCAGCTTGATGTTCAGGAGGGCCGGGGAGACCCAGTACTTC.

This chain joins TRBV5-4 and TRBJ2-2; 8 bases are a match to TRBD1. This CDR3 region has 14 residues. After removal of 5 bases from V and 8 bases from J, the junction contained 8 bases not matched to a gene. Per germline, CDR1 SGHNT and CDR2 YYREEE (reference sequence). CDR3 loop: CASRTGTGLGELFF. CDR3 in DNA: TGTGCCAGCAGAACCGGGACAGGTTTGGGGGAGCTGTTTTTT.

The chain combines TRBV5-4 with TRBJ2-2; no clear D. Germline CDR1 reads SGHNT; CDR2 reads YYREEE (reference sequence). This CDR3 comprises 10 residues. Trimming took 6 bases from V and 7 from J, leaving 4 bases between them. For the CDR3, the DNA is TGTGCCAGCATCATCGGGGAGCTGTTTTTT. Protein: CASIIGELFF.

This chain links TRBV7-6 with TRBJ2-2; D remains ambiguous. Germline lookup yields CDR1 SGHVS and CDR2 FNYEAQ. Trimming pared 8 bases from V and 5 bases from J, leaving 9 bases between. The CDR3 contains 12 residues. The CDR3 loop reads CASGLHTGELFF. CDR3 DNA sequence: TGTGCCAGCGGCCTCCATACCGGGGAGCTGTTTTTT.

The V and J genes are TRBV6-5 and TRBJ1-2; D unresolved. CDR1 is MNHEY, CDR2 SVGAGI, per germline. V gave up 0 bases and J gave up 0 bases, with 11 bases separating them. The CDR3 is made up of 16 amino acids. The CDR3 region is CASSYSINRANYGYTF. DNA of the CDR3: TGTGCCAGCAGTTACTCGATCAACAGAGCTAACTATGGCTACACCTTC.

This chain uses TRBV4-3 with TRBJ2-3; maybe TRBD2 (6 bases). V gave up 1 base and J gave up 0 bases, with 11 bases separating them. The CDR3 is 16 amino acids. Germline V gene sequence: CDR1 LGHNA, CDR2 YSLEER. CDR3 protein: CASSQGGSGSTDTQYF. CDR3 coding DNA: TGCGCCAGCAGCCAAGGCGGTAGCGGTAGCACAGATACGCAGTATTTT.

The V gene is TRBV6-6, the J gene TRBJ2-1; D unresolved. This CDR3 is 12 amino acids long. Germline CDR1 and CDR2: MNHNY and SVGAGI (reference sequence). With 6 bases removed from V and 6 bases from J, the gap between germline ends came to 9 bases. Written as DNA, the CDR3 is TGTGCCAGCAGCACATCCCCCAATGAGCAGTTCTTC. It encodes CASSTSPNEQFF.

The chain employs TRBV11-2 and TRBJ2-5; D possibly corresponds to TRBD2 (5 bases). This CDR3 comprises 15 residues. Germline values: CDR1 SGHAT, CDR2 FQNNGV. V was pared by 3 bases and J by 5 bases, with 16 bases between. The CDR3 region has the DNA TGTGCCAGCAGCTTCCGGAGGACCCGAGGGGAGACCCAGTACTTC. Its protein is CASSFRRTRGETQYF.

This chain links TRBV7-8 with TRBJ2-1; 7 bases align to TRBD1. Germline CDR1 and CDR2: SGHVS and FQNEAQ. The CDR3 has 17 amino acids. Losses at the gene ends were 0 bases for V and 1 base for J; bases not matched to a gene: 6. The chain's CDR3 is CASSLAIVQGSYNEQFF. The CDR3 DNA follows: TGTGCCAGCAGCTTAGCGATTGTACAGGGGTCCTACAATGAGCAGTTCTTC. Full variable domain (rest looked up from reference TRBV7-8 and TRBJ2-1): GAGVSQSPRYKVAKRGQDVALRCDPISGHVSLFWYQQALGQGPEFLTYFQNEAQLDKSGLPSDRFFAERPEGSVSTLKIQRTQQEDSAVYLCASSLAIVQGSYNEQFFGPGTRLTVL.

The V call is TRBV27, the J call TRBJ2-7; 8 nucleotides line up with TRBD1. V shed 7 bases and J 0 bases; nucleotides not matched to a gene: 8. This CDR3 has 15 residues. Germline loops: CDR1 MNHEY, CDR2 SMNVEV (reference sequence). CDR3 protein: CASKAGQGSSYEQYF. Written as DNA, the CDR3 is TGTGCCAGCAAGGCCGGACAGGGTAGCTCCTACGAGCAGTACTTC.

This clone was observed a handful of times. The CDR3 sequence is CARNPILYGYTF. The CDR3 coding sequence is TGTGCCAGAAACCCTATCCTCTATGGCTACACCTTC. The rearrangement links TRBV6-8 to TRBJ1-2, with D hard to call. Between the trimmed V and J ends, which lost 9 bases and 4 bases, there was a span of 12 bases. The germline CDR1 and CDR2 sequences are MNHGY and SAAAGT. The CDR3 runs 12 residues.

CDR3 residues: CASSPSIRAMNTEAFF. The DNA for the CDR3 is TGCGCCAGCAGCCCCTCCATCAGGGCTATGAACACTGAAGCTTTCTTT. The gene calls are TRBV5-1 and TRBJ1-1; weak D call: TRBD1 (5 bases). The CDR3 loop spans 16 amino acids. V lost 4 bases, J lost 0 bases, and 16 bases lay in between. Germline CDR1 is SGHRS and CDR2 is YFSETQ.

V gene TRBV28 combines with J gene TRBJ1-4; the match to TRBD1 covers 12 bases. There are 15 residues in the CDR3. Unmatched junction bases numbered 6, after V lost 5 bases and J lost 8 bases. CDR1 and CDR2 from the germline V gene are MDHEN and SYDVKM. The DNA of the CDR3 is TGTGCCAGCAGTCCACGGGACAGGGGGCGGGAAAAACTGTTTTTT. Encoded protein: CASSPRDRGREKLFF.

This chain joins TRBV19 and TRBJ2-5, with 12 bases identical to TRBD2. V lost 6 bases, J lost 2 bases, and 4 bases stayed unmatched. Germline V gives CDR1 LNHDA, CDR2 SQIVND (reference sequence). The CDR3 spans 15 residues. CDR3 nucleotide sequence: TGTGCCAGTAGCCCACTAGCGGGGGGTCAAGAGACCCAGTACTTC. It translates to CASSPLAGGQETQYF.

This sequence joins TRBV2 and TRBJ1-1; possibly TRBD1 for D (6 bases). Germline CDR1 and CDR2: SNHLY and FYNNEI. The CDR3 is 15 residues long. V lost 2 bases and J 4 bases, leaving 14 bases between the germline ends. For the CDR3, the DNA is TGTGCCAGCAGTGAATTGCGGGGGGCTGTCACTGAAGCTTTCTTT. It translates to CASSELRGAVTEAFF.

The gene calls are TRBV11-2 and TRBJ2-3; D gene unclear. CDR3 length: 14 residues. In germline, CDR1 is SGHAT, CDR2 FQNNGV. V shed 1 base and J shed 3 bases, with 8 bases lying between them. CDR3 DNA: TGTGCCAGCAGCTTAGGGGCCGCAACAGATACGCAGTATTTT. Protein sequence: CASSLGAATDTQYF.

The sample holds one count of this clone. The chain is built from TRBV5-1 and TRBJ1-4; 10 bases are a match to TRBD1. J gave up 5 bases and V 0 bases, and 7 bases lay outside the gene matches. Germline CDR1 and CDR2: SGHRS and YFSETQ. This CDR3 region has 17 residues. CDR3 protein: CASSLVSTGGVNEKLFF. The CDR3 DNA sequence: TGCGCCAGCAGCTTGGTTTCGACAGGGGGCGTGAATGAAAAACTGTTTTTT.

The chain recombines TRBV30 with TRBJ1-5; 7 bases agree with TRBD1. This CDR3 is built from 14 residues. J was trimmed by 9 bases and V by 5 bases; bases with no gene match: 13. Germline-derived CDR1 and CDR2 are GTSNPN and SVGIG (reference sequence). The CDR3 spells CAWAIRGSRGPQHF. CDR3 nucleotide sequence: TGTGCCTGGGCGATCAGGGGGAGCCGGGGGCCCCAGCATTTT.

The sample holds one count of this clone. The CDR3 sequence is CASSYVGGDIYEQYF. The DNA of the CDR3 is TGTGCCAGCAGTTACGTAGGGGGGGACATCTACGAGCAGTACTTC. The V gene is TRBV6-6, the J gene TRBJ2-7; a weak D match, TRBD2 (7 bases). Germline lookup yields CDR1 MNHNY and CDR2 SVGAGI (reference sequence). CDR3 size: 15 residues. Trimming pared 2 bases from V and 3 bases from J, leaving 14 bases between.

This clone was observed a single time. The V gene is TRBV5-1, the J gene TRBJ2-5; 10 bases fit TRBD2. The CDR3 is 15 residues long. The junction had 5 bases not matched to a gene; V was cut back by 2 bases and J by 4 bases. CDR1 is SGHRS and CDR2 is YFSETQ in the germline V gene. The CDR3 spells CASSFSGGAGETQYF. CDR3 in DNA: TGCGCCAGCAGCTTCAGCGGGGGGGCGGGAGAGACCCAGTACTTC.

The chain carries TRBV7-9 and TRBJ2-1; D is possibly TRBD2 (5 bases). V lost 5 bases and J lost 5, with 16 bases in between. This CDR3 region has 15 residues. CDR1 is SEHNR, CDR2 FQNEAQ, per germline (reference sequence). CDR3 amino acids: CASSPPGIVDNEQFF. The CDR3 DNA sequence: TGTGCCAGCAGCCCCCCCGGGATAGTTGACAATGAGCAGTTCTTC.

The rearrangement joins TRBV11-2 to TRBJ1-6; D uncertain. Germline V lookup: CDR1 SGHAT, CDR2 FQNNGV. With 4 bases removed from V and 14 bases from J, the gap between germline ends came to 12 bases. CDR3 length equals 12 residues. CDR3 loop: CASSSTGATLHF. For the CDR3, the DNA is TGTGCCAGCAGCTCCACCGGAGCGACCCTCCACTTT. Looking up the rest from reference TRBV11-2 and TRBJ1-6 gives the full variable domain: EAGVAQSPRYKIIEKRQSVAFWCNPISGHATLYWYQQILGQGPKLLIQFQNNGVVDDSQLPKDRFSAERLKGVDSTLKIQPAKLEDSAVYLCASSSTGATLHFGNGTRLTVT.

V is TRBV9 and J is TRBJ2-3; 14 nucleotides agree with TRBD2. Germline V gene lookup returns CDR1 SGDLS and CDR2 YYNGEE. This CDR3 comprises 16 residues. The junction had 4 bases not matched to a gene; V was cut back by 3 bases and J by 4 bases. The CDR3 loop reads CASSAGLAGVADTQYF. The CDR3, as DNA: TGTGCCAGCAGCGCGGGACTAGCGGGAGTGGCAGATACGCAGTATTTT.

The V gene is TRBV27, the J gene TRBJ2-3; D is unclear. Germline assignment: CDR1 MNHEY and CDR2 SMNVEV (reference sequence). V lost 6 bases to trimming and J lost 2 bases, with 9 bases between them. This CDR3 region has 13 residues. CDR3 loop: CASRATATDTQYF. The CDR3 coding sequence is TGTGCCAGCAGGGCCACAGCCACAGATACGCAGTATTTT.

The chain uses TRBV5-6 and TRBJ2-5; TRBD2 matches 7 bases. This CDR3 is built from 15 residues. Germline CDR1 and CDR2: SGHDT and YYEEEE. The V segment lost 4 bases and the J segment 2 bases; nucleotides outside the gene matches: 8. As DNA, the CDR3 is TGTGCCAGCAGCATTCTAGCGGTTCTTCAAGAGACCCAGTACTTC. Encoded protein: CASSILAVLQETQYF.

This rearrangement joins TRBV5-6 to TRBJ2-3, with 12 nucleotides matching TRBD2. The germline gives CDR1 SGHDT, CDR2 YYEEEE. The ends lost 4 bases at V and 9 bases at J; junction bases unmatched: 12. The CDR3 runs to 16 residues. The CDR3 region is CASSRTLAGGLQTQYF. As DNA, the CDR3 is TGTGCCAGCAGCAGAACACTAGCGGGAGGCCTCCAAACGCAGTATTTT. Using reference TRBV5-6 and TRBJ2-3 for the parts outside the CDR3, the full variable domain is DAGVTQSPTHLIKTRGQQVTLRCSPKSGHDTVSWYQQALGQGPQFIFQYYEEEERQRGNFPDRFSGHQFPNYSSELNVNALLLGDSALYLCASSRTLAGGLQTQYFGPGTRLTVL.

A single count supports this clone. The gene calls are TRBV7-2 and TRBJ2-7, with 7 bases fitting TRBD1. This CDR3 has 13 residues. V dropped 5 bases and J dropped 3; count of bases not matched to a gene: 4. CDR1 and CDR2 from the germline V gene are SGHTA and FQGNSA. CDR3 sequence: CASSPGTDYEQYF. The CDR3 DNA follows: TGTGCCAGCAGCCCGGGGACAGACTACGAGCAGTACTTC.